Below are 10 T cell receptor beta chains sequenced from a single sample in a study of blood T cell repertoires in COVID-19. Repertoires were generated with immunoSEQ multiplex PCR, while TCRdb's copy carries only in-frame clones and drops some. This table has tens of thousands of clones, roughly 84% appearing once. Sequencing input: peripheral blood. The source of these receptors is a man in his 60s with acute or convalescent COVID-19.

CDR3 in amino acids: CASSQNDRGGNTIYF. CDR3 sequence (DNA): TGTGCCAGCAGCCAGAACGACAGGGGTGGAAACACCATATATTTT. The rearrangement joins TRBV3-1 (or the pseudogene TRBV3-2) to TRBJ1-3; 8 bases map to TRBD1. The CDR3 is made up of 15 amino acids. Germline assignment: CDR1 LGHDT and CDR2 YNNKEL (reference sequence). After removal of 3 bases from V and 3 bases from J, the junction contained 4 bases not matched to a gene.

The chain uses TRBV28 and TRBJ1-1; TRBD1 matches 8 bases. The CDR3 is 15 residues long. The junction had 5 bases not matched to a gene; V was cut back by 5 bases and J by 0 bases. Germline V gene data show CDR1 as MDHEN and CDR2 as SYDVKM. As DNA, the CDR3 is TGTGCCAGCAGTGGGGACAGGATCATGAACACTGAAGCTTTCTTT. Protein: CASSGDRIMNTEAFF.

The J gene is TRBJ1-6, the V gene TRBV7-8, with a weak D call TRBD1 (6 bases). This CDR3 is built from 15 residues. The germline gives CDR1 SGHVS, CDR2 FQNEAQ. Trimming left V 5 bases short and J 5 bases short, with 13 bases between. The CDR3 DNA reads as TGTGCCAGCAGCCCCCGGGACACCGATAATTCACCCCTCCACTTT. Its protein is CASSPRDTDNSPLHF.

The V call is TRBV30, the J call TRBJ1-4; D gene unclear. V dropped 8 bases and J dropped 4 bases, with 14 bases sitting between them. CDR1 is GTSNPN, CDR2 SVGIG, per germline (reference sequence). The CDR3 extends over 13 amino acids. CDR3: CAAHSESNEKLFF. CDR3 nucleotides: TGTGCCGCCCATAGCGAGAGTAATGAAAAACTGTTTTTT.

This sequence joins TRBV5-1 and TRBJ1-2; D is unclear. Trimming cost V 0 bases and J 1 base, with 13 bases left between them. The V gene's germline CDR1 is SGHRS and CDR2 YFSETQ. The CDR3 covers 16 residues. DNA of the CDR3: TGCGCCAGCAGCTTGGGTGCAGTGCGGGATAACTATGGCTACACCTTC. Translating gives CASSLGAVRDNYGYTF.

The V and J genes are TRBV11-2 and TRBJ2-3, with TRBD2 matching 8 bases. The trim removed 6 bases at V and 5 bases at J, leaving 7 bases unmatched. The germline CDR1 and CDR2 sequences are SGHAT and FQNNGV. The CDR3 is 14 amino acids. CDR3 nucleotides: TGTGCCAGCAGGCCGAGCGGGGGAGGAGATACGCAGTATTTT. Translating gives CASRPSGGGDTQYF.

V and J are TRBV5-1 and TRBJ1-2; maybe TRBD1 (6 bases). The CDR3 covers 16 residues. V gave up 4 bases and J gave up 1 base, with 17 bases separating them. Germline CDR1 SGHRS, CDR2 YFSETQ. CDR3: CASSRSPLQGNYGYTF. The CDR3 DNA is TGCGCCAGCAGCCGCTCCCCCTTACAGGGTAACTATGGCTACACCTTC.

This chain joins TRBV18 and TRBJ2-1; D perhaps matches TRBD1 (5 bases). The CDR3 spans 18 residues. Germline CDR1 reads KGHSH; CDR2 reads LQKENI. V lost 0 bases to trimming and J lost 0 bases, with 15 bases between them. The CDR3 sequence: CASSPPVVGQGSYNEQFF. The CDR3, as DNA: TGTGCCAGCTCACCACCCGTTGTCGGGCAGGGCTCCTACAATGAGCAGTTCTTC.

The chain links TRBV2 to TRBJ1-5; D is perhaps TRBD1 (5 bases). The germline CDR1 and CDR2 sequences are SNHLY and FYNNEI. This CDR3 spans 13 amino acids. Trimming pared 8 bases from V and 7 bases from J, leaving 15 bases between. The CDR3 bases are TGTGCCAGCGCTGGGGGGGTTGAACAGCCCCAGCATTTT. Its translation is CASAGGVEQPQHF.

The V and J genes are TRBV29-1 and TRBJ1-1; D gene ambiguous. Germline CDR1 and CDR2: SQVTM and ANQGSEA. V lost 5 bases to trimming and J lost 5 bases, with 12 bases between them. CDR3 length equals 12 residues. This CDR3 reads CSVQTGLTEAFF. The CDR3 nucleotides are TGCAGCGTTCAAACGGGGTTGACTGAAGCTTTCTTT.